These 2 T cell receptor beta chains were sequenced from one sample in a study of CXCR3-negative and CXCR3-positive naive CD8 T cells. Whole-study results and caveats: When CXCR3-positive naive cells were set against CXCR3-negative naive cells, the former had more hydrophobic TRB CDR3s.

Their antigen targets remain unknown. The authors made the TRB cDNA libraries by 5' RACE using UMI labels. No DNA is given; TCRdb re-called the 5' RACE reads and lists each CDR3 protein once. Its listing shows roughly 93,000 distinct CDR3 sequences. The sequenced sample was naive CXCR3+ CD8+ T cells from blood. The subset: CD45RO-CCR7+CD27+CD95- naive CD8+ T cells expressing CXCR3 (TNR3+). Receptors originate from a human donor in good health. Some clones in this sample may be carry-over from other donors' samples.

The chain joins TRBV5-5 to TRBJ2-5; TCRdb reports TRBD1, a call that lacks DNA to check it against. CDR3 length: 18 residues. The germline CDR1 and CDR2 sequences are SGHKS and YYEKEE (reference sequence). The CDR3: CASSLAGGTGIYQETQYF.

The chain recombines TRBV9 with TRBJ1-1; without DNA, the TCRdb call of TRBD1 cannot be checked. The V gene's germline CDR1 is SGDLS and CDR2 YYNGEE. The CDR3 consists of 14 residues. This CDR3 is CASSADSGRGEAFF.